This T cell receptor (beta chain) was recorded in a study of beta chain features in type 1 diabetes. Study outcomes and limitations: Type 1 diabetes patients had fewer VDJ junction insertions and more deletions. Type 1 diabetes patients had moderately but significantly shorter TCRB CDR3s in all four CD4+ subsets.

TCRB transcripts that were expressed got sequenced, as all of the isolated RNA had been reverse transcribed. Sequenced naive, central memory and regulatory T cell samples produced an average of around 3.8 million reads. TCRdb keeps only in-frame clones here, not all; method: immunoSEQ multiplex PCR. The sample has 300,000 to 350,000 clones; approximately 13% are singletons. Central memory, naive, regulatory and stem cell-like memory CD4+ cells were sorted by CD45RO/CCR7/CD25/CD127/CD95/CD27. The CDR3 is 9 residues long. From germline, CDR1 is DFQATT and CDR2 SNEGSKA (reference sequence). V was shortened by 8 bases and J by 8 bases, with 9 bases between the two germline ends. This clone was detected a few times. What it binds is not known.

The sequenced sample consisted of naive CD4+ T cells from blood. This sequence was found in a woman under 30 with type 1 diabetes. V is TRBV20-1 and J is TRBJ2-5, with D possibly TRBD1 on 5 matching bases. In nucleotides, the CDR3 is TGCAGTTTGGGGCAAACCCAGTACTTC. It yields the protein CSLGQTQYF.